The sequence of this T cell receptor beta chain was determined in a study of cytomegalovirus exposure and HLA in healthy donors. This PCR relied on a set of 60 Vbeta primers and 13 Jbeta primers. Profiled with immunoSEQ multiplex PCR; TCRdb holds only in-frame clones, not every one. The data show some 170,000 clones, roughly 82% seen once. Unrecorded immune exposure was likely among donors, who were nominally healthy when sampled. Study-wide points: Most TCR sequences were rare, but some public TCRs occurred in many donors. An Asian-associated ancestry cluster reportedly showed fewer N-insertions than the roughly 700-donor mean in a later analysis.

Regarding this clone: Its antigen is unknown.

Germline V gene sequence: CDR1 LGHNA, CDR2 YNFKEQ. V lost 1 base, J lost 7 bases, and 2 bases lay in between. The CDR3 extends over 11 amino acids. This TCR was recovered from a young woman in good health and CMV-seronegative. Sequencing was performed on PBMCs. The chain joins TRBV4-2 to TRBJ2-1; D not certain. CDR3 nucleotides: TGTGCCAGCAGCCAAGCGAATGAGCAGTTCTTC. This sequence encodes CASSQANEQFF.